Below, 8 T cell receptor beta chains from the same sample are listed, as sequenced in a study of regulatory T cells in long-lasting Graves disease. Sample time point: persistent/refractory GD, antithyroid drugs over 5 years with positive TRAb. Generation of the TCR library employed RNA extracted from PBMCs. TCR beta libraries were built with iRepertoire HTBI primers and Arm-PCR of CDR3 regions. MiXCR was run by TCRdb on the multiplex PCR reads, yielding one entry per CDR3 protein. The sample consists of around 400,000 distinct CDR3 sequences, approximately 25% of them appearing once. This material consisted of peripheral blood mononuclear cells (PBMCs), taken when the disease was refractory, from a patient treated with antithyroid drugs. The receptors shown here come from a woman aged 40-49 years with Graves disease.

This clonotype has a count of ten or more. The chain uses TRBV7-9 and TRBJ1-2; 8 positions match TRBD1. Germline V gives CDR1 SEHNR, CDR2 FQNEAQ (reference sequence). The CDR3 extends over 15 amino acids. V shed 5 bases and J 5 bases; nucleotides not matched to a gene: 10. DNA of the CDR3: TGTGCCAGCAGCCCACGGACAGGGCAGAAATATGGCTACACCTTC. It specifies CASSPRTGQKYGYTF.

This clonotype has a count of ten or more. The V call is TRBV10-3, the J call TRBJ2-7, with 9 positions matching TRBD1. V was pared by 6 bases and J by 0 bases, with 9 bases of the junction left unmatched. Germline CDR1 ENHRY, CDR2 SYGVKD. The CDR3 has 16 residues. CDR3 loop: CAIRSGTGSSSYEQYF. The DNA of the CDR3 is TGTGCCATCAGATCCGGGACAGGGAGTAGCTCCTACGAGCAGTACTTC.

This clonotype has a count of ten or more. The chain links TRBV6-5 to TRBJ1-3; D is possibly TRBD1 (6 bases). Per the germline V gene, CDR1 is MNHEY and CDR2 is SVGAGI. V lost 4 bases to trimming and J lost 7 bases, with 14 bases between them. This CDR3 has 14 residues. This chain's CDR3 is CASSFRQEGNTIYF. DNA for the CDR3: TGTGCCAGCAGTTTCCGACAGGAGGGGAACACCATATATTTT.

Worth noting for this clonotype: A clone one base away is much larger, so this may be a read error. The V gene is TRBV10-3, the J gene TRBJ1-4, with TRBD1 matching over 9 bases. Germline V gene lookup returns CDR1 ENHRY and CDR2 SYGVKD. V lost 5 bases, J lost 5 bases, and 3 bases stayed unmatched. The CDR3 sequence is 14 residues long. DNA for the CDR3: TGTGCCATCAGTCGAGGACAGGGGAATGAAAAACTGTTTTTT. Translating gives CAISRGQGNEKLFF.

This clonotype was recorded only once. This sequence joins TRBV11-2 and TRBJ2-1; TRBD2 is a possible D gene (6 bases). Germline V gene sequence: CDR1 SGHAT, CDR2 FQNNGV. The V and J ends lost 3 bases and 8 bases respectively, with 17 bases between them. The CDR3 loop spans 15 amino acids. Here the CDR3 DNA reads TGTGCCAGCAGCTTTCGGGGGAGCCCCTGGGATGAGCAGTTCTTC. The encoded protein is CASSFRGSPWDEQFF.

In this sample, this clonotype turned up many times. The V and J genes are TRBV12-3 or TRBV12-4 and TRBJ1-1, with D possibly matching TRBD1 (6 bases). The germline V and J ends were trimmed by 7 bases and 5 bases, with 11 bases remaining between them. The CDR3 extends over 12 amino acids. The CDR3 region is CASTLTGTEAFF. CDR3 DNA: TGTGCCAGCACCCTAACAGGGACTGAAGCTTTCTTT.

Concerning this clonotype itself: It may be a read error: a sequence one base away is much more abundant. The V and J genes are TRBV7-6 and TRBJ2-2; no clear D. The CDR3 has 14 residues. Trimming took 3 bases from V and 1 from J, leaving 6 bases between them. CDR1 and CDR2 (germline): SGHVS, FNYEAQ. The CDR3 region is CASSFGVNTGELFF. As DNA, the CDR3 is TGTGCCAGCAGCTTCGGCGTGAACACCGGGGAGCTGTTTTTT.

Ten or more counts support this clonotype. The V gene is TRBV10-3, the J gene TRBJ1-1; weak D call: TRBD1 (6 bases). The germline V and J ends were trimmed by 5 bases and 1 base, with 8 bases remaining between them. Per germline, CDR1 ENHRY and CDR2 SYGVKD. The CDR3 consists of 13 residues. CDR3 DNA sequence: TGTGCCATCAGTCCGGGACAGAACACTGAAGCTTTCTTT. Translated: CAISPGQNTEAFF.